These 20 T cell receptor beta chains were all obtained from the same sample, sequenced in a study of somatic mutations in cytotoxic T cells in rheumatoid arthritis. The repertoire was sequenced with immunoSEQ multiplex PCR; TCRdb's copy has only in-frame clones and lacks some. The sample shows around 15,000 clones, 65% to 85% of them seen only once. Sequencing was carried out using CD8+ T cells sorted from blood. The receptors were gathered from an adult with rheumatoid arthritis.

The chain links TRBV12-1 to TRBJ1-2; the D call in the table, TRBD1, was not verified against the DNA. TRBV12-1 is deemed a pseudogene. The CDR3 totals 15 residues. CDR3 DNA: TGTGCCAGCAGCTCTCATGGACAGGGAGACTATGGCTACACCTTC. It translates to CASSSHGQGDYGYTF.

The V and J genes are TRBV2 and TRBJ1-1; no reliable D call. Trimming pared 0 bases from V and 6 bases from J, leaving 8 bases between. CDR1 and CDR2 from the germline V gene are SNHLY and FYNNEI. The CDR3 has 13 amino acids. This CDR3 is CASSEAPGAEAFF. Written as DNA, the CDR3 is TGTGCCAGCAGTGAAGCTCCCGGGGCTGAAGCTTTCTTT.

The chain uses TRBV5-4 and TRBJ2-5; tentative D call: TRBD2 (5 bases). TRBJ2-7 matches the DNA end more closely, so the J call is doubtful. This CDR3 spans 16 amino acids. Looked up from germline, CDR1 is SGHNT and CDR2 is YYREEE (reference sequence). CDR3 protein: CASSLMQQRSGYEQYF. DNA of the CDR3: TGTGCCAGCAGCTTGATGCAGCAGCGGTCGGGCTACGAGCAGTACTTC.

This chain links TRBV5-1 with TRBJ2-7; D may match TRBD1 or TRBD2 (6 bases each). Germline CDR1 is SGHRS and CDR2 is YFSETQ. The CDR3 loop spans 16 amino acids. Trimming pared 0 bases from V and 3 bases from J, leaving 16 bases between. The CDR3 coding sequence is TGCGCCAGCAGCTTGGGACCCGGGGGCCCTCTCTACGAGCAGTACTTC. Translated, it gives CASSLGPGGPLYEQYF.

The chain carries TRBV5-1 and TRBJ1-1, with 8 bases matching TRBD1. Per germline, CDR1 SGHRS and CDR2 YFSETQ. Trimming at V came to 6 bases and at J to 1 base, leaving 11 bases not matched to a gene. The CDR3 spans 16 residues. The CDR3 coding sequence is TGCGCCAGCACTTCAGGGGGCCCTTACCCGAACACTGAAGCTTTCTTT. Translated, it gives CASTSGGPYPNTEAFF.

Only a few counts were recorded for this clone. V is TRBV11-2 and J is TRBJ2-7; a weak D match, TRBD2 (5 bases). Germline V gives CDR1 SGHAT, CDR2 FQNNGV. The CDR3 is made up of 14 amino acids. V was pared by 3 bases and J by 4 bases, with 13 bases between. This chain's CDR3 is CASSLEREWYEQYF. The CDR3 DNA is TGTGCCAGCAGCTTGGAACGGGAATGGTACGAGCAGTACTTC.

This chain connects TRBV4-1 to TRBJ2-3; D not resolved. Trimming left V 3 bases short and J 2 bases short, with 15 bases between. Germline lookup yields CDR1 MGHRA and CDR2 YSYEKL. CDR3 length: 16 amino acids. CDR3 bases: TGCGCCAGCAGCCACCCAGCTACCGGCCCCACAGATACGCAGTATTTT. Its protein product is CASSHPATGPTDTQYF.

The gene calls are TRBV4-2 and TRBJ2-4; 13 positions match TRBD2. Trimming at V came to 4 bases and at J to 1 base, leaving 16 bases not matched to a gene. CDR3 size: 21 residues. CDR1 LGHNA and CDR2 YNFKEQ come from the germline V gene. CDR3: CASSPNEPGLAGSGAKNIQYF. The CDR3 region has the DNA TGTGCCAGCAGCCCAAACGAGCCGGGACTAGCGGGGAGTGGGGCCAAAAACATTCAGTACTTC.

This sequence joins TRBV4-1 and TRBJ2-3, with TRBD1 matching 7 bases. V lost 3 bases and J lost 0; bases outside the gene matches: 3. Germline CDR1 MGHRA, CDR2 YSYEKL. This CDR3 is built from 15 residues. The CDR3 nucleotides are TGCGCCAGCAGCCACTTACAGGGGAGCACAGATACGCAGTATTTT. Translated, it gives CASSHLQGSTDTQYF.

The genes are TRBV5-4 and TRBJ1-2; 11 positions match TRBD1. The CDR3 has 15 amino acids. V trimming: 0 bases; J trimming: 2 bases; junction bases outside the gene matches: 0. Germline V CDR1 and CDR2: SGHNT, YYREEE (reference sequence). The CDR3 is CASSLGDRGNYGYTF. CDR3 bases: TGTGCCAGCAGCTTGGGGGACAGGGGGAACTATGGCTACACCTTC.

This chain uses TRBV27 with TRBJ1-5; D not certain. The germline CDR1 and CDR2 sequences are MNHEY and SMNVEV (reference sequence). V lost 2 bases and J 7 bases, leaving 9 bases between the germline ends. The CDR3 has 13 residues. The CDR3 loop reads CASSLRIGQPQHF. In DNA, the CDR3 is TGTGCCAGCAGTTTAAGAATCGGGCAGCCCCAGCATTTT.

The chain links TRBV11-2 to TRBJ2-1, with D perhaps TRBD2 (5 bases). The V end was cut by 6 bases, the J end by 3 bases, with 9 bases between. Per germline, CDR1 SGHAT and CDR2 FQNNGV. The CDR3 runs 13 residues. This CDR3 reads CASRLTSYNEQFF. The DNA for the CDR3 is TGTGCCAGCAGACTTACTAGCTACAATGAGCAGTTCTTC.

This chain connects TRBV27 to TRBJ1-1, with D perhaps TRBD1 (5 bases). The CDR3 runs to 14 residues. The ends were cut back, 0 bases at V and 2 bases at J, with 7 bases in the middle. Germline lookup yields CDR1 MNHEY and CDR2 SMNVEV (reference sequence). In DNA, the CDR3 is TGTGCCAGCAGTTTATCGGGGGGAAACACTGAAGCTTTCTTT. Translation: CASSLSGGNTEAFF.

This rearrangement joins TRBV5-1 to TRBJ2-7, with TRBD1 matching over 8 bases. Germline assignment: CDR1 SGHRS and CDR2 YFSETQ. The length of the CDR3 is 16 residues. V lost 0 bases, J lost 2 bases, and 7 bases stayed unmatched. The CDR3 nucleotides are TGCGCCAGCAGCTTGGGGACAGGGATTGGGGCCTACGAGCAGTACTTC. Its translation: CASSLGTGIGAYEQYF.

The V and J genes are TRBV21-1 and TRBJ2-3; the listed D gene, TRBD2, was not tested against the DNA. TRBV21-1 is a recognized pseudogene. The CDR3 consists of 16 residues. The CDR3: CASSSADGLFIDTQYF. The CDR3 DNA follows: TGTGCCAGCAGCAGCGCCGACGGACTTTTCATAGATACGCAGTATTTT.

This clone qualifies as medium-sized. This sequence joins TRBV30 and TRBJ2-3; unclear D gene. V gave up 2 bases and J gave up 0 bases, with 9 bases separating them. Germline CDR1 reads GTSNPN; CDR2 reads SVGIG (reference sequence). The CDR3 has 14 amino acids. CDR3 nucleotides: TGTGCCTGGAGTTTGGGCGTGAGCACAGATACGCAGTATTTT. Protein sequence: CAWSLGVSTDTQYF.

This clone has only a few counts. The V and J genes are TRBV19 and TRBJ2-2; D uncertain. The CDR3 totals 14 residues. CDR1 LNHDA and CDR2 SQIVND come from the germline V gene (reference sequence). V was shortened by 5 bases and J by 3 bases, with 10 bases between the two germline ends. The DNA for the CDR3 is TGTGCCAGTAGTTTGCGATCGGACACCGGGGAGCTGTTTTTT. It encodes CASSLRSDTGELFF.

The CDR3 here is CATFDSDYGYTF. CDR3 sequence (DNA): TGTGCCACCTTCGACAGTGATTATGGCTACACCTTC. The chain couples TRBV28 to TRBJ1-2; TRBD1 might be the D (5 bases). The germline V gene has CDR1 MDHEN and CDR2 SYDVKM. Trimming cost V 10 bases and J 5 bases, with 14 bases left between them. The CDR3 extends over 12 amino acids.

The rearrangement uses TRBV7-9 and TRBJ1-5, with D possibly matching TRBD1 (5 bases). Germline V gives CDR1 SEHNR, CDR2 FQNEAQ (reference sequence). V was shortened by 3 bases and J by 6 bases, with 15 bases between the two germline ends. The CDR3 totals 15 residues. The CDR3 sequence: CASSLGRVVGQPQHF. The CDR3 DNA reads TGTGCCAGCAGCTTGGGCAGGGTTGTGGGTCAGCCCCAGCATTTT.

CDR3 bases: TGTGCCAGCAGCCCCATTGTTTCAGATACGCAGTATTTT. Residues: CASSPIVSDTQYF. This chain links TRBV7-3 with TRBJ2-3; D gene unclear. Germline V gene sequence: CDR1 SGHTA, CDR2 FQGTGA. The CDR3 has 13 amino acids. V was trimmed by 5 bases and J by 4 bases, leaving 10 bases between them. Using reference TRBV7-3 and TRBJ2-3 for the parts outside the CDR3, the full variable domain is GAGVSQTPSNKVTEKGKYVELRCDPISGHTALYWYRQSLGQGPEFLIYFQGTGAADDSGLPNDRFFAVRPEGSVSTLKIQRTERGDSAVYLCASSPIVSDTQYFGPGTRLTVL.